Listed here are 9 T cell receptor beta chains from one sample, sequenced in a study of cytomegalovirus exposure and HLA in healthy donors. The study ran its PCR with 60 Vbeta and 13 Jbeta primers. Sequencing used immunoSEQ multiplex PCR; TCRdb keeps in-frame clones, though not all of them. The data show about 160,000 clones, around 84% seen once. The sample was PBMCs. The source of these receptors is a man between 18 and 29 years old in good health and CMV-seronegative.

V usage is TRBV9 and J usage is TRBJ1-1; no reliable D call. The germline V and J ends were trimmed by 0 bases and 8 bases, with 17 bases remaining between them. There are 15 residues in the CDR3. CDR1 and CDR2 from the germline V gene are SGDLS and YYNGEE. Here the CDR3 reads CASSVAGSSGQEAFF. DNA of the CDR3: TGTGCCAGCAGCGTAGCTGGGAGCAGCGGGCAAGAAGCTTTCTTT.

The V call is TRBV18, the J call TRBJ2-2; TRBD1 matches 9 bases. V dropped 3 bases and J dropped 6; count of bases not matched to a gene: 11. The CDR3 covers 17 residues. CDR1 and CDR2 from the germline V gene are KGHSH and LQKENI. In DNA, the CDR3 is TGTGCCAGCTCACCGAGGACAGGGGTGGATTTGGCCGGGGAGCTGTTTTTT. Translating it yields CASSPRTGVDLAGELFF.

The chain carries TRBV19 and TRBJ1-6; TRBD1 matches at 7 bases. The V and J ends lost 5 bases and 6 bases, in that order; junction bases with no gene match: 7. In germline, CDR1 is LNHDA, CDR2 SQIVND (reference sequence). CDR3 length equals 15 residues. CDR3 region: CASSSWTGSNSPLHF. The DNA of the CDR3 is TGTGCCAGTAGTTCATGGACAGGTTCTAATTCACCCCTCCACTTT.

V is TRBV7-8 and J is TRBJ1-2; D not certain. V dropped 1 base and J dropped 0 bases, with 9 bases sitting between them. CDR1 is SGHVS and CDR2 is FQNEAQ in the germline V gene. CDR3 size: 15 residues. CDR3 DNA sequence: TGTGCCAGCAGCTTAGAGCGGTTAGCTAACTATGGCTACACCTTC. This gives the protein CASSLERLANYGYTF.

CDR3 residues: CASSLSGGGRPPLHF. CDR3 sequence (DNA): TGTGCCAGCAGTTTATCCGGAGGGGGCAGGCCACCCCTCCACTTT. The chain has TRBV27 and TRBJ1-6, with 7 bases fitting TRBD1. The CDR3 length is 15 residues. Germline-derived CDR1 and CDR2 are MNHEY and SMNVEV (reference sequence). Losses at the gene ends were 0 bases for V and 11 bases for J; bases not matched to a gene: 7.

A single count supports this clone. This chain joins TRBV11-3 and TRBJ1-5; D might be TRBD1 (6 bases). Germline V lookup: CDR1 SGHNT, CDR2 YENEEA. V lost 1 base and J lost 4, with 14 bases in between. The CDR3 is 16 amino acids. As DNA, the CDR3 is TGTGCCAGCAGCTTAGTATTCCAGGGGTGGAATCAGCCCCAGCATTTT. Translating it yields CASSLVFQGWNQPQHF.

This clone was picked up one time. This sequence joins TRBV27 and TRBJ2-7; 9 nucleotides match TRBD1. Germline assignment: CDR1 MNHEY and CDR2 SMNVEV (reference sequence). Unmatched junction bases numbered 4, after V lost 4 bases and J lost 6 bases. The CDR3 loop spans 13 amino acids. CDR3 sequence (DNA): TGTGCCAGCAGTTGGGGACAGGGTTGCGAGCAGTACTTC. Its translation is CASSWGQGCEQYF.

The chain has TRBV30 and TRBJ2-1; tentative D call: TRBD1 (5 bases). The CDR3 spans 11 residues. Trimming removed 5 bases at V and 10 bases at J, with 12 bases between. Germline V gene data show CDR1 as GTSNPN and CDR2 as SVGIG (reference sequence). CDR3 bases: TGTGCCTGGTTAGTAGGGGAAGAGCAGTTCTTC. This codes for CAWLVGEEQFF.

The CDR3: CASSLGLAVLYEQYF. CDR3 nucleotides: TGTGCCAGCAGCTTAGGACTAGCGGTCCTCTACGAGCAGTACTTC. J is TRBJ2-7 and V is TRBV7-9, with 9 bases identical to TRBD2. V was clipped by 1 base and J by 3 bases; unmatched bases: 4. CDR1 SEHNR and CDR2 FQNEAQ come from the germline V gene (reference sequence). This CDR3 region has 15 residues.